This T cell receptor beta chain derives from a study of graft-versus-host responses after intestinal transplantation. Study overall: Once they had received anti-thymocyte globulin induction, all recipients took tacrolimus and steroids for about 3 years.

The assay was immunoSEQ multiplex PCR, and TCRdb's table has in-frame clones only and misses some. This sample has under 150,000 clones, with roughly 95% found just once. V dropped 0 bases and J dropped 8 bases, with 16 bases sitting between them. In germline, CDR1 is MNHEY, CDR2 SVGAGI. CDR3 size: 16 residues. In this sample, this clone turned up once. Its antigen remains unknown. The source of this sequence is a human donor who received an intestinal transplant. J is TRBJ2-2 and V is TRBV6-5; D uncertain. This specimen consisted of unstimulated CD8+ T cells sorted from spleen or lymph node cells, obtained before intestinal transplant. CDR3 amino acids: CASSYSKSGQAGELFF. The CDR3 DNA is TGTGCCAGCAGTTACTCGAAGTCTGGGCAAGCTGGGGAGCTGTTTTTT.